This record looks at one TCR beta chain sequence and its context. Its antigen is as yet unknown. Both 60 Vbeta primers and 13 Jbeta primers went into the PCR. Using immunoSEQ multiplex PCR, the repertoire was profiled, and TCRdb retains in-frame clones only, with some absent. Seen here are approximately 99,000 clones, 73% observed once, and the top ten hold roughly 3.5%. The data were taken from a study of cytomegalovirus exposure and HLA in healthy donors. Study as a whole: Counted in an early data release were approximately 85 million unique TCRs from HLA-typed donors.

V lost 0 bases and J 4 bases, leaving 15 bases between the germline ends. The CDR3 is 16 amino acids. CDR1 and CDR2 (germline): MGHRA, YSYEKL. Broader study findings: Specificity of three CMV-associated chains for CMV antigens was verified in vitro. The authors excluded some V segments, including TRBV6-2 and TRBV6-3, as indistinguishable. The majority of CMV-associated TCR beta chains were reported as apparently HLA-restricted in a later analysis.

The receptor was derived from a man in his forties in good health and CMV-seronegative. The chain uses TRBV4-1 and TRBJ1-1; the D is unclear. The sample was PBMCs. CDR3 sequence: CASSQDPFRSSTEAFF. In DNA, the CDR3 is TGCGCCAGCAGCCAAGATCCGTTTCGTAGTTCCACTGAAGCTTTCTTT.